This TCR beta chain was sequenced during a study of OX40 agonist ivuxolimab in advanced cancers. About the research overall: Six ivuxolimab dose levels, 0.01 to 10 mg/kg, were given intravenously every 2 weeks. A history of anti-PD-1, anti-PD-L1 or anti-CTLA-4 therapy was acceptable, and approximately 40% had some. A mean age of approximately 60 years, range roughly 23 to 85, was recorded, and approximately 85% were male.

TCRdb's table, derived via immunoSEQ multiplex PCR, lists solely in-frame clones and lacks some. Of roughly 34,000 clones listed, roughly 85% are singletons. There are a few counts of this clone. The V end was cut by 3 bases, the J end by 5 bases, with 10 bases between. CDR3 length: 13 residues. The germline CDR1 and CDR2 sequences are LNHDA and SQIVND (reference sequence). The chain combines TRBV19 with TRBJ1-2; D gene ambiguous. This receptor was taken from an adult with an advanced solid tumor such as melanoma, head and neck, liver or kidney cancer. The sample consisted of CD4+ or CD8+ T cells sorted from blood, taken in a trial of the OX40 agonist ivuxolimab. The CDR3 protein is CASSMREFYGYTF. In DNA, the CDR3 is TGTGCCAGTAGTATGAGGGAGTTTTATGGCTACACCTTC.